This T cell receptor beta chain was sequenced during a study of T cells after yellow fever vaccination. TCRdb used MiXCR to reprocess the 5' RACE reads, holding one entry per CDR3 protein. The table lists more than 75,000 distinct CDR3 sequences, roughly 9% of them singletons. This clonotype showed up just a few times. From germline, CDR1 is SGHKS and CDR2 YYEKEE (reference sequence). This CDR3 is 17 amino acids long. Trimming took off 4 bases at V and 1 base at J, with 21 bases between the two ends. This clonotype was obtained from a man younger than 35 who received the YFV17D yellow fever vaccine. The genes are TRBV5-5 and TRBJ2-7, with a possible D match to TRBD1 (6 bases). The starting material was CD8+ T cells not binding an NS4B(214-222) dextramer, sorted from PBMCs, obtained more than 13 days after the first yellow fever vaccination. The CDR3 bases are TGTGCCAGCAGCCGCCCCCAGGACAGAGATTTTTCCTACGAGCAGTACTTC. Amino acids: CASSRPQDRDFSYEQYF.